Sequencing of this T cell receptor beta chain was carried out in a study of blood T cell repertoires in COVID-19. In the study overall: Both acute and convalescent COVID-19 samples were obtained from the United States, Italy and Spain. The cDNA or gDNA used as material had been derived from T cells, B-cell-depleted T cells, or PBMCs.

Clones were read by immunoSEQ multiplex PCR, and TCRdb kept only the in-frame ones, dropping some. In the table there are about 13,000 clones, about 78% of which are singletons. Germline V gene lookup returns CDR1 LNHNV and CDR2 YYDKDF (reference sequence). The CDR3 runs to 17 residues. The trim removed 0 bases at V and 5 bases at J, leaving 8 bases unmatched. Sequences were obtained from peripheral blood. The clonotype comes from a human donor in a cohort sampled during active COVID-19. The chain links TRBV15 to TRBJ2-1, with 9 bases matching TRBD2. CDR3 residues: CATSRDGSGGMDNEQFF. The CDR3 DNA sequence: TGTGCCACCAGCAGAGATGGGAGCGGGGGGATGGACAATGAGCAGTTCTTC.